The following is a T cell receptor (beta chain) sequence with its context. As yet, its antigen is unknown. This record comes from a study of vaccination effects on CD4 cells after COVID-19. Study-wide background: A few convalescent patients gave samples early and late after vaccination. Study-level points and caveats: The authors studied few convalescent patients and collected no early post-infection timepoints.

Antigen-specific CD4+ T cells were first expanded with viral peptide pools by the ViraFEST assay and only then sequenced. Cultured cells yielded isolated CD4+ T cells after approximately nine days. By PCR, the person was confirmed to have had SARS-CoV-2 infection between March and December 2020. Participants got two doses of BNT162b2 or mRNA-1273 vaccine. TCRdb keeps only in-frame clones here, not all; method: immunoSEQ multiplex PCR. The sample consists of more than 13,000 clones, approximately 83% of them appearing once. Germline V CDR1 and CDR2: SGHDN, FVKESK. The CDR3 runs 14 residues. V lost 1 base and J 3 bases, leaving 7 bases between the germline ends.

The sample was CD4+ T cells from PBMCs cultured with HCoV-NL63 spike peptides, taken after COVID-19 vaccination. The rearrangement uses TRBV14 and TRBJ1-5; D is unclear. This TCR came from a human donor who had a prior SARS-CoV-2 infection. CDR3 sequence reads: CASSQAGFNQPQHF. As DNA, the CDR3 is TGTGCCAGCAGCCAAGCAGGATTCAATCAGCCCCAGCATTTT.